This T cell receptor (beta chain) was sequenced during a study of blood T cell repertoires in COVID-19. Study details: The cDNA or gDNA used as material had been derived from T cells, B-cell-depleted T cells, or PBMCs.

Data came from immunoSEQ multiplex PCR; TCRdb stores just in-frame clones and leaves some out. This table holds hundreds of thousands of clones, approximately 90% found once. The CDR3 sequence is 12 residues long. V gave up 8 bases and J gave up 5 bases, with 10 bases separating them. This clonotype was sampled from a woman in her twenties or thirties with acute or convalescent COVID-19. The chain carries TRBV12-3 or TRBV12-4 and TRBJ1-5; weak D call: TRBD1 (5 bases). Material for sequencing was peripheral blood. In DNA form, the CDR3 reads TGTGCCAGCGGTCGGGGGGATCAGCCCCAGCATTTT. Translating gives CASGRGDQPQHF.